A selection of T cell receptor beta chains follows, all from one sample in a study of vaccination and CD4 T cells after COVID-19. In TCRdb, the PCR reads were re-called with MiXCR into one record per CDR3 protein. The table shows under 6,500 distinct CDR3 sequences, with about a third occurring only once. These TCRs' antigens remain unknown. Sequenced: CD4+ T cells from blood, cultured in vitro. Receptors originate from a human donor in good health. The CDR3 runs from the conserved cysteine through the conserved F or W. The D gene is left open where the match is weak. Only some rows state a clone size, as once, few, many or a class for expanded clones.

CDR3aa | CDR3nt | d_gene | j_gene | v_gene | abundance
CSVDLAGGTDTQYF | TGCAGCGTTGATTTAGCGGGGGGGACAGATACGCAGTATTTT | TRBD2 | TRBJ2-3 | TRBV29-1 | NA
CSATSGGESDTGELFF | TGCAGTGCTACCTCTGGAGGGGAATCGGACACCGGGGAGCTGTTTTTT | NA | TRBJ2-2 | TRBV20-1 | NA
CASSSAAGRYTEAFF | TGTGCCAGCAGTTCCGCGGCTGGTCGTTACACTGAAGCTTTCTTT | NA | TRBJ1-1 | TRBV6-5 | few
CASSLAVKQGEGEKLFF | TGCGCCAGCAGCTTGGCCGTCAAGCAGGGGGAGGGCGAAAAACTGTTTTTT | TRBD1 | TRBJ1-4 | TRBV5-1 | NA
CSAKQGEETEAFF | TGCAGTGCTAAACAGGGCGAGGAGACTGAAGCTTTCTTT | NA | TRBJ1-1 | TRBV20-1 | NA
CSARDSKQMGTGGNNYGYTF | TGCAGTGCTAGAGATTCGAAACAGATGGGGACAGGTGGGAATAACTATGGCTACACCTTC | TRBD1 | TRBJ1-2 | TRBV20-1 | NA
CASSGTGDTGELFF | TGTGCCAGCTCCGGGACAGGGGACACCGGGGAGCTGTTTTTT | TRBD1 | TRBJ2-2 | TRBV12-3/TRBV12-4 | NA
CASSIGPSSYNSPLHF | TGTGCCAGTAGTATAGGACCTAGCTCCTATAATTCACCCCTCCACTTT | NA | TRBJ1-6 | TRBV19 | NA
CASISTGANVLTF | TGTGCCAGCATATCGACTGGGGCCAACGTCCTGACTTTC | NA | TRBJ2-6 | TRBV2 | few
CSVETPGQAQGYGYTF | TGCAGCGTTGAAACCCCTGGACAGGCGCAAGGCTATGGCTACACCTTC | TRBD1 | TRBJ1-2 | TRBV29-1 | NA
CASSFSTDTQYF | TGCGCCAGCAGTTTTTCCACAGATACGCAGTATTTT | NA | TRBJ2-3 | TRBV10-1 | NA
CASSESGGGPNIQYF | TGCGCCAGCAGTGAGTCTGGCGGGGGTCCAAACATTCAGTACTTC | TRBD2 | TRBJ2-4 | TRBV10-2 | NA
CASTYGVRGYTF | TGTGCCAGCACCTACGGGGTTCGAGGCTACACCTTC | NA | TRBJ1-2 | TRBV12-3/TRBV12-4 | few
CASSFDWSYQPQHF | TGTGCCAGCAGTTTTGACTGGAGTTATCAGCCCCAGCATTTT | NA | TRBJ1-5 | TRBV6-5 | few
CSARERYSLEQYF | TGCAGTGCTAGGGAACGATACTCCCTGGAGCAGTACTTC | NA | TRBJ2-7 | TRBV20-1 | NA
CASSLASVETQYF | TGTGCCAGCAGCTTAGCGTCAGTAGAGACCCAGTACTTC | NA | TRBJ2-5 | TRBV11-1 | few
CASSSGQPQHF | TGTGCCAGCAGTTCAGGGCAGCCCCAGCATTTT | NA | TRBJ1-5 | TRBV12-3/TRBV12-4 | once
CASKVSSFGTEAFF | TGTGCCAGTAAAGTCTCATCCTTCGGCACTGAAGCTTTCTTT | NA | TRBJ1-1 | TRBV19 | NA
CSARDPRSGSGSSYEQYF | TGCAGTGCTAGAGACCCACGGTCAGGTAGCGGGAGCTCCTACGAGCAGTACTTC | TRBD2 | TRBJ2-7 | TRBV20-1 | few
CSASPGTGITEAFF | TGCAGTGCTAGTCCCGGGACAGGGATAACTGAAGCTTTCTTT | TRBD1 | TRBJ1-1 | TRBV20-1 | few
CASSIGGSRYGYTF | TGTGCCAGCAGCATTGGAGGGAGTCGCTATGGCTACACCTTC | NA | TRBJ1-2 | TRBV7-3 | few
CAWSGGGLAYNSPLHF | TGTGCCTGGAGTGGGGGGGGGCTGGCCTATAATTCACCCCTCCACTTT | NA | TRBJ1-6 | TRBV30 | NA
CASSLGSNTEAFF | TGTGCCAGCAGCTTGGGATCTAACACTGAAGCTTTCTTT | NA | TRBJ1-1 | TRBV5-4 | few
CASIRQGAGGYTF | TGTGCCAGCATCCGACAGGGGGCCGGAGGCTACACCTTC | TRBD1 | TRBJ1-2 | TRBV6-1 | NA
CASSYHGAGANVLTF | TGTGCCAGCAGTTACCATGGGGCCGGGGCCAACGTCCTGACTTTC | NA | TRBJ2-6 | TRBV6-5 | NA
CASSEGHLGAYEQYF | TGTGCCAGCAGTGAGGGACATCTAGGAGCCTACGAGCAGTACTTC | NA | TRBJ2-7 | TRBV6-4 | NA
CASRLKDGDNYGYTF | TGTGCCAGCAGATTAAAAGACGGAGATAACTATGGCTACACCTTC | NA | TRBJ1-2 | TRBV6-1 | medium-sized
CSARQGAHGYTF | TGCAGTGCGCGCCAGGGGGCGCATGGCTACACCTTC | TRBD1 | TRBJ1-2 | TRBV20-1 | NA
CSAHGNTEAFF | TGCAGTGCTCACGGGAACACTGAAGCTTTCTTT | NA | TRBJ1-1 | TRBV20-1 | NA
CASSPRERVFGGYTF | TGTGCCAGTAGTCCCCGGGAAAGGGTCTTTGGTGGCTACACCTTC | NA | TRBJ1-2 | TRBV19 | NA
CASSLISQGGYTF | TGTGCCAGCAGCTTGATTTCCCAAGGTGGCTACACCTTC | NA | TRBJ1-2 | TRBV7-8 | NA
CASSHPHPGPKLAVGYTF | TGTGCCAGTAGTCATCCTCACCCGGGACCAAAGCTGGCAGTCGGCTACACCTTC | NA | TRBJ1-2 | TRBV19 | few
CASGERGGIYTDTQYF | TGTGCCAGCGGCGAGCGGGGGGGTATCTACACAGATACGCAGTATTTT | TRBD2 | TRBJ2-3 | TRBV6-2/TRBV6-3 | once
CASSLPMDSYEQYF | TGTGCCAGCAGCTTGCCCATGGACTCCTACGAGCAGTACTTC | NA | TRBJ2-7 | TRBV7-8 | few
CASSPGTGVLDTQCF | TGTGCCAGCAGCCCCGGGACGGGGGTCTTGGATACGCAGTGTTTT | NA | TRBJ2-3 | TRBV7-2 | NA
CASSGTYGYTF | TGTGCCAGCAGCGGCACCTATGGCTACACCTTC | NA | TRBJ1-2 | TRBV9 | NA
CASSFGNTIYF | TGTGCCAGCAGTTTTGGAAACACCATATATTTT | NA | TRBJ1-3 | TRBV27 | NA
CASSSPGQGDYGYTF | TGTGCCAGTAGTAGCCCGGGACAGGGGGACTATGGCTACACCTTC | TRBD1 | TRBJ1-2 | TRBV19 | NA
CASSLAQDYGYTF | TGTGCCAGCAGCTTGGCGCAGGACTATGGCTACACCTTC | NA | TRBJ1-2 | TRBV5-4 | few
CASSETGRSEQYF | TGTGCCAGCAGTGAAACAGGGCGAAGCGAGCAGTACTTC | NA | TRBJ2-7 | TRBV6-1 | few
CASSLDSQQNTEAFF | TGCGCCAGCAGCTTGGATTCCCAGCAGAACACTGAAGCTTTCTTT | NA | TRBJ1-1 | TRBV5-1 | NA
CASRPSRDGYTF | TGTGCCAGCCGCCCTAGCCGAGATGGCTACACCTTC | NA | TRBJ1-2 | TRBV6-2/TRBV6-3 | few
CASDKGSNYGYTF | TGTGCCAGCGACAAGGGCAGTAACTATGGCTACACCTTC | NA | TRBJ1-2 | TRBV9 | few
CATSRGRGQNYGYTF | TGTGCCACCAGCAGGGGACGGGGACAGAACTATGGCTACACCTTC | TRBD1 | TRBJ1-2 | TRBV15 | medium-sized
CATSTAGYPGYTF | TGTGCCACCAGCACTGCAGGGTACCCGGGCTACACCTTC | NA | TRBJ1-2 | TRBV15 | NA
CASSLNAVDGYTF | TGTGCCAGCAGCTTGAATGCGGTAGATGGCTACACCTTC | NA | TRBJ1-2 | TRBV7-9 | NA
CASSSNTGNGEQYF | TGTGCCAGCAGCTCCAACACAGGGAATGGCGAGCAGTACTTC | NA | TRBJ2-7 | TRBV11-2 | NA
CASSSSRGDYGYTF | TGTGCCAGCAGTTCTTCCCGGGGGGACTATGGCTACACCTTC | NA | TRBJ1-2 | TRBV6-5 | NA
CASSDDRGDNSPLHF | TGTGCCAGCAGTGACGATCGAGGGGACAATTCACCCCTCCACTTT | NA | TRBJ1-6 | TRBV2 | NA
CASSYLSTAQETQYF | TGTGCCAGCAGCTACCTGAGCACAGCACAAGAGACCCAGTACTTC | NA | TRBJ2-5 | TRBV5-4 | NA
CASSDSQGLTRWGEKLFF | TGTGCCAGCAGCGATTCGCAGGGACTAACAAGATGGGGTGAAAAACTGTTTTTT | NA | TRBJ1-4 | TRBV6-2/TRBV6-3 | NA
CASSPLTPSLGVNTEAFF | TGTGCCAGCAGCCCTCTTACCCCCTCCCTTGGCGTGAACACTGAAGCTTTCTTT | NA | TRBJ1-1 | TRBV6-1 | few
CASSLGGGGQETQYF | TGTGCCAGCAGCTTAGGCGGGGGGGGCCAAGAGACCCAGTACTTC | TRBD2 | TRBJ2-5 | TRBV7-9 | NA
CSAAVWRSTEAFF | TGCAGTGCGGCGGTTTGGAGAAGTACTGAAGCTTTCTTT | NA | TRBJ1-1 | TRBV20-1 | NA
CSASSGLNTEAFF | TGCAGTGCTAGTTCAGGTCTGAACACTGAAGCTTTCTTT | NA | TRBJ1-1 | TRBV20-1 | few
CASRGLGTIYNEQFF | TGTGCCAGTAGGGGACTGGGAACCATCTACAATGAGCAGTTCTTC | NA | TRBJ2-1 | TRBV19 | NA